The present T cell receptor (beta chain) was sequenced within a study of CD8+ T cells in alopecia areata. Regarding the study as a whole: A large proportion of expanded lesional clones were detected persisting in scalp and blood during tofacitinib. Both scalp clonality and the expanded CD8+ clones among the top 100 showed a significant decrease with tofacitinib.

Extraction of RNA preceded its reverse transcription into cDNA, which served as the sequencing template. Only in-frame clones appear in the TCRdb table, and some are missing; sequencing was by immunoSEQ multiplex PCR. In the table there are around 270,000 clones, 55% to 75% of which are singletons. In its sample, this clone was seen a few times. What it recognizes is unknown. Sample treatment: oral pan-JAK inhibitor, 5-10 mg twice daily. The source of this sequence is a human donor with alopecia areata. Sequencing used CD4+ T cells sorted from blood, obtained at week 24, from a patient treated with tofacitinib.

For the CDR3, the DNA is TGTGCCAGTAGTGACAGCCCGCCCTGGTCCTACAATGAGCAGTTCTTC. Translating gives CASSDSPPWSYNEQFF. This sequence joins TRBV19 and TRBJ2-1; D possibly corresponds to TRBD1 (5 bases). Germline lookup yields CDR1 LNHDA and CDR2 SQIVND (reference sequence). V was clipped by 5 bases and J by 1 base, with 15 bases between them. There are 16 residues in the CDR3.